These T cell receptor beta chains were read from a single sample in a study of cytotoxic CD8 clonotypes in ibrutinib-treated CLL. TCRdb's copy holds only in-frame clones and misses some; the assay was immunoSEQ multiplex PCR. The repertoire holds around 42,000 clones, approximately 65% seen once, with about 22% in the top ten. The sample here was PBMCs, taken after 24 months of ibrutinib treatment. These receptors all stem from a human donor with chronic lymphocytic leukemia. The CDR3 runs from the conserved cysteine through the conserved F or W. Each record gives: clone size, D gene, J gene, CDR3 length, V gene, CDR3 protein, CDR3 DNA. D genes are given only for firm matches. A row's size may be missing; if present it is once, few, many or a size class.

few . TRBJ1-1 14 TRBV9 CASSPRQTNTEAFF TGTGCCAGCAGCCCCCGGCAGACAAACACTGAAGCTTTCTTT
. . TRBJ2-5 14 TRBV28 CASRETARQETQYF TGTGCCAGCAGGGAGACGGCGCGACAAGAGACCCAGTACTTC
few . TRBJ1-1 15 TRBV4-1 CASSQPPGLETEAFF TGCGCCAGCAGCCAACCCCCGGGGTTGGAGACTGAAGCTTTCTTT
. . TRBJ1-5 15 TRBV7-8 CASSLTQGGNQPQHF TGTGCCAGCAGCTTAACCCAGGGTGGCAATCAGCCCCAGCATTTT
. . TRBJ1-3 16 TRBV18 CASSPPVGRAKNTIYF TGTGCCAGCTCACCACCCGTGGGCAGGGCAAAAAACACCATATATTTT
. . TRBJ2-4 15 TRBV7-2 CASSPQVAAKNIQYF TGTGCCAGCAGCCCTCAAGTGGCAGCCAAAAACATTCAGTACTTC
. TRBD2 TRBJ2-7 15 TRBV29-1 CSVEQTSGGRYEQYF TGCAGCGTTGAGCAGACTAGCGGGGGTAGGTACGAGCAGTACTTC
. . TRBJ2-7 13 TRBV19 CASSSRLGREQYF TGTGCCAGTAGTTCGAGACTGGGACGCGAGCAGTACTTC
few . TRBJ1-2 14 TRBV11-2 CASSLVGAGYGYTF TGTGCCAGCAGCTTAGTGGGCGCCGGCTATGGCTACACCTTC
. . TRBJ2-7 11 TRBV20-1 CSGQSSYEQYF TGCAGTGGACAGAGCTCCTACGAGCAGTACTTC
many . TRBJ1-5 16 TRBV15 CATSRELLEGNQPQHF TGTGCCACCAGCAGAGAACTCTTGGAGGGCAATCAGCCCCAGCATTTT
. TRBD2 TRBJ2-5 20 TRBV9 CASSLALGLAGGRGQETQYF TGTGCCAGCAGCCTAGCCCTCGGACTAGCGGGGGGCCGAGGGCAAGAGACCCAGTACTTC
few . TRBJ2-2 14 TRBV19 CASSISEPFRELFF TGTGCCAGTAGTATATCCGAGCCCTTCCGGGAGCTGTTTTTT
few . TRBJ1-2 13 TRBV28 CASSWAPLYGYTF TGTGCCAGCAGTTGGGCCCCCCTATATGGCTACACCTTC
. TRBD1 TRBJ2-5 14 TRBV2 CASSRDRSPETQYF TGTGCCAGCAGCCGGGACAGGAGTCCGGAGACCCAGTACTTC
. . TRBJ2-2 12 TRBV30 CAWSAYTGELFF TGTGCCTGGAGCGCGTACACCGGGGAGCTGTTTTTT
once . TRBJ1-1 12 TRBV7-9 CASSFVAGEAFF TGTGCCAGCAGCTTTGTTGCTGGTGAAGCTTTCTTT
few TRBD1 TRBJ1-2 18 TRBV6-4 CASSDRGAGGAMNYGYTF TGTGCCAGCAGTGATAGAGGGGCAGGGGGCGCGATGAACTATGGCTACACCTTC
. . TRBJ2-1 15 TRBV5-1 CASSLVRGVRNEQFF TGCGCCAGCAGCTTGGTTAGGGGGGTACGCAATGAGCAGTTCTTC
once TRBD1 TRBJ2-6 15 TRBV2 CASSKRGPGANVLTF TGTGCCAGCAGTAAAAGGGGGCCTGGGGCCAACGTCCTGACTTTC
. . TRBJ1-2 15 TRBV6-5 CASSRTSGQTYGYTF TGTGCCAGCAGCCGAACCTCCGGACAGACTTATGGCTACACCTTC
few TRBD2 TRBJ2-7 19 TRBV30 CAWSGGAYRSSGSTYEQYF TGTGCCTGGAGTGGAGGCGCATATAGAAGTAGCGGGTCGACCTACGAGCAGTACTTC
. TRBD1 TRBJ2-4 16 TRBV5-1 CASSVTGVLAKNIQYF TGCGCCAGCAGCGTGACAGGGGTACTAGCCAAAAACATTCAGTACTTC
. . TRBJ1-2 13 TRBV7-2 CASSLQGVWGYTF TGTGCCAGCAGCCTCCAGGGTGTGTGGGGCTACACCTTC
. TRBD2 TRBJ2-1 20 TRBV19 CASSIAPLAGEPPGSDEQFF TGTGCCAGTAGTATAGCTCCCCTAGCGGGAGAACCCCCAGGCTCCGATGAGCAGTTCTTC
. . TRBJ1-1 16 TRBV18 CASSPLTALMNTEAFF TGTGCCAGCTCACCCTTGACAGCGCTCATGAACACTGAAGCTTTCTTT
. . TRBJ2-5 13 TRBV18 CASSPRWGETQYF TGTGCCAGCTCACCCAGGTGGGGAGAGACCCAGTACTTC
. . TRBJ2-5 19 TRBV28 CASSNRPGPGLKRGETQYF TGTGCCAGCAGCAACCGCCCAGGTCCGGGCCTAAAAAGGGGGGAGACCCAGTACTTC